Listed here are 4 T cell receptor beta chains from one sample, sequenced in a study of cytomegalovirus exposure and HLA in healthy donors. The PCR had 60 Vbeta and 13 Jbeta primers. Only in-frame clones appear in the TCRdb table, and some are missing; sequencing was by immunoSEQ multiplex PCR. The sample gives about 160,000 clones, less than 80% of which show up once; roughly 4.2% is in the top ten. Sequenced: PBMCs. These receptors were taken from a man aged 35 to 55 in good health and CMV-seronegative.

This clone was counted a few times. This chain uses TRBV29-1 with TRBJ2-1; D is perhaps TRBD1 (6 bases). V gave up 6 bases and J gave up 4 bases, with 19 bases separating them. Germline CDR1 is SQVTM and CDR2 is ANQGSEA. The CDR3 consists of 15 residues. CDR3 loop: CSVGPTGLLYNEQFF. The CDR3 DNA follows: TGCAGCGTGGGGCCGACAGGTCTGCTTTACAATGAGCAGTTCTTC.

CDR3 residues: CASGPPHRGQRYGYTF. The CDR3 DNA sequence: TGTGCTAGTGGTCCGCCCCACAGGGGTCAGCGCTATGGCTACACCTTC. The chain has TRBV12-5 and TRBJ1-2; 7 bases line up with TRBD1. CDR1 and CDR2 (germline): LGHNT, FRNRAP. CDR3 size: 16 residues. The J segment lost 4 bases and the V segment lost 5 bases, leaving 13 bases of the junction unmatched.

The CDR3 nucleotides read TGTGCCAGCAGTTTACGGGGGGACACCATATATTTT. It encodes CASSLRGDTIYF. The chain has TRBV6-5 and TRBJ1-3; D may be TRBD1 (5 bases). CDR1 and CDR2 (germline): MNHEY, SVGAGI. CDR3 length: 12 amino acids. The germline V and J ends were trimmed by 4 bases and 8 bases, with 9 bases remaining between them.

The chain links TRBV30 to TRBJ1-6, with D possibly being TRBD1 (5 bases). Trimming shortened V by 3 bases and J by 4 bases, and 7 bases separated the two germline ends. The CDR3 is 13 residues long. Germline CDR1 reads GTSNPN; CDR2 reads SVGIG (reference sequence). The CDR3 coding sequence is TGTGCCTGGAGGGGGCGATATAATTCACCCCTCCACTTT. Its translation: CAWRGRYNSPLHF.